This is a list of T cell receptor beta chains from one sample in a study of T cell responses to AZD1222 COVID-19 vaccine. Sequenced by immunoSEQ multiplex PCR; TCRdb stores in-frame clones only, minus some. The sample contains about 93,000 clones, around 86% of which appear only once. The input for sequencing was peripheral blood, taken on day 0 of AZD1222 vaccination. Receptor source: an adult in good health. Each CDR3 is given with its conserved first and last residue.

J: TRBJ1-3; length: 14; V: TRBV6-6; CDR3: CASSSQGSGNTIYF
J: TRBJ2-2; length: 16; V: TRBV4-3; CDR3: CASSQDYHANTGELFF
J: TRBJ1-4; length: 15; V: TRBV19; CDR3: CASSHPQSTNEKLFF
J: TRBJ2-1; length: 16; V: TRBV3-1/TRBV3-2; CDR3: CASSQEGRGAHNEQFF
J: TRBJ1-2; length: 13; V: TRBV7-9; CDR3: CASSPDRQYGYTF
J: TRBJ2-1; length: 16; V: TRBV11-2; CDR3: CASSLVPGGAYNEQFF
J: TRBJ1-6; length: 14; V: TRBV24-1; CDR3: CATSAAGSMSPLHF
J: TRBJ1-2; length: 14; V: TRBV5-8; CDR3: CASSSGQGRYGYTF
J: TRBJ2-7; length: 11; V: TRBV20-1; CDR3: CSARGREEQYF
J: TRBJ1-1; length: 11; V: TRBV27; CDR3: CASIGVTEAFF
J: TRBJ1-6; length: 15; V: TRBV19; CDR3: CASNAGTAPATPLHF
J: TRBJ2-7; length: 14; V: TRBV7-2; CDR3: CASSFGAQTYEQYF
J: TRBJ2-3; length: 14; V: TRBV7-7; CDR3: CASSLSEGTDTQYF
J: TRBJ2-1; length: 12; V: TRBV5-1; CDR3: CASKLDANEQFF
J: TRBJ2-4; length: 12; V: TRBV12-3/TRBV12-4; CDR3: CASSPRDLRQYF
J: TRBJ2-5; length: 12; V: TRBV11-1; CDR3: CASSTDEETQYF
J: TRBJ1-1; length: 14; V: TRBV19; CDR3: CASAPAGTGTEAFF
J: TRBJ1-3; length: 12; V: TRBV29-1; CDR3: CSAEGPGNTIYF
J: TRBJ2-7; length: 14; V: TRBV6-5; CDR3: CASSHLAGDSEQYF
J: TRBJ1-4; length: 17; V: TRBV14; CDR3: CASSQDFGAATNEKLFF
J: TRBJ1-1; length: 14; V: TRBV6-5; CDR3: CASGTGRENTEAFF
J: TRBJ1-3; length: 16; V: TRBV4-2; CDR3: CASSQESVGSGNTIYF
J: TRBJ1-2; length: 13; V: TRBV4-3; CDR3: CASSQEGNYGYTF
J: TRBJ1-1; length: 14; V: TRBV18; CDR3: CASSKNRGPTEAFF
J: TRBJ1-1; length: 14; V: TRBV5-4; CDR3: CASSRSLRNTEAFF
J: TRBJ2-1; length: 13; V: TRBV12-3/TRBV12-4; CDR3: CASSPHILGTEFF
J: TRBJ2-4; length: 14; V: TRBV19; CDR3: CASSVDTPKNIQYF
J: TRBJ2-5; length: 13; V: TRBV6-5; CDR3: CASTPLAEETQYF
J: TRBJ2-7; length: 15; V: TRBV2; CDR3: CASSLWGAENYEQYF
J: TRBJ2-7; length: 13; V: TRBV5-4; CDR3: CASSLVGNREQYF
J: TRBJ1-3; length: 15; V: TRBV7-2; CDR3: CASSFGQASGNTIYF
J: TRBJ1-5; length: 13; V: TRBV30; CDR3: CAWGYRDNQPQHF
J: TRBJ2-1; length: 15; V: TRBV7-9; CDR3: CASSLGTSGRDEQFF
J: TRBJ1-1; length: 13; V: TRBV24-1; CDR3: CATSRTANTEAFF
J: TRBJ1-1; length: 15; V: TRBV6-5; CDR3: CASSYSPTGAAEAFF
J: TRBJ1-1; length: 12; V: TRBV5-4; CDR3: CASSLGMEEAFF
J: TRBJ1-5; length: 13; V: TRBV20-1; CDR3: CSASSGSGQPQHF
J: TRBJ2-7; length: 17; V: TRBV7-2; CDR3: CASSLALTSGGSYEQYF
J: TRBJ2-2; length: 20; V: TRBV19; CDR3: CASSIPRAVAGRSNTGELFF
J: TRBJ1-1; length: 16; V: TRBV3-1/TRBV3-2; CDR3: CASSPFTGALNTEAFF
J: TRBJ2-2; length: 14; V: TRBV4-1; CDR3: CASSQGAVPGELFF
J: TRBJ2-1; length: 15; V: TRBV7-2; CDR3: CASSVGLAGGLEQFF
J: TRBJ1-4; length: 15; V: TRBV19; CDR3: CASRQGAQANEKLFF
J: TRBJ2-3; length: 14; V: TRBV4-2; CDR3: CASSQGGDTDTQYF
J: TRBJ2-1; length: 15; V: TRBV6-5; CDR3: CASKLAEPGYNEQFF
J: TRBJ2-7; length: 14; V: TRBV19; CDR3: CASSIAYPGAEQYF
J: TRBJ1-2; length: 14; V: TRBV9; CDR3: CASSVLPGNYGYTF
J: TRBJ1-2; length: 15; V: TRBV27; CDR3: CASSLSMGINYGYTF
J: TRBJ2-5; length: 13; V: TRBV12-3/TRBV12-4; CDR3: CASSLATPVGQYF
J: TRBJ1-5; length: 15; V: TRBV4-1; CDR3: CASSLGQGYNQPQHF
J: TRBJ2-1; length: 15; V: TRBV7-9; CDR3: CASSLGASGYNEQFF
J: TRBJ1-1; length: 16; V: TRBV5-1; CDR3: CASSQTQGLGNTEAFF
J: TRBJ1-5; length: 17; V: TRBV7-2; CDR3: CASSLGQGAWSNQPQHF
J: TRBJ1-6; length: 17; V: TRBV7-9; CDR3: CASSSSPGGSYNSPLHF
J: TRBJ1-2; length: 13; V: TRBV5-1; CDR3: CASSNPTDYGYTF
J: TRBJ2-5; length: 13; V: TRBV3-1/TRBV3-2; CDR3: CASSQDWGETQYF